A single sample gave rise to the 15 T cell receptor beta chains below, sequenced in a study of neurological immune-mediated disorders. TCRdb ran MiXCR on the 5' RACE reads and lists one entry per CDR3 protein. The top ten clones hold around 4.4% of a sample with 30,000 to 40,000 distinct CDR3 sequences, almost 7.5% of them seen once. Material: PBMCs. The receptor set was obtained from a middle-aged woman in good health.

The chain uses TRBV7-8 and TRBJ2-5; TRBD2 matches 12 bases. The CDR3 is made up of 17 amino acids. The trim removed 1 base at V and 5 bases at J, leaving 8 bases unmatched. Per the germline V gene, CDR1 is SGHVS and CDR2 is FQNEAQ. CDR3: CASSLEGLAGLAETQYF. CDR3 nucleotide sequence: TGTGCCAGCAGCTTAGAGGGACTAGCGGGTTTGGCCGAGACCCAGTACTTC.

This clonotype was found a few times. The V and J genes are TRBV12-3 or TRBV12-4 and TRBJ2-7; 9 nucleotides agree with TRBD2. This CDR3 has 14 amino acids. Trimming removed 3 bases from V and 4 bases from J; junction bases left unmatched: 4. This CDR3 is CASSFGGGGYEQYV. CDR3 DNA sequence: TGTGCCAGCAGTTTTGGCGGGGGGGGATACGAGCAGTACGTC.

This clonotype has at least ten counts. The V call is TRBV29-1, the J call TRBJ2-1; 7 bases agree with TRBD1. Germline V gene sequence: CDR1 SQVTM, CDR2 ANQGSEA. Unmatched junction bases numbered 12, after V lost 6 bases and J lost 7 bases. This CDR3 is 14 amino acids long. CDR3 nucleotides: TGCAGCGTCTTTAGACAGGGCCGTACAAATGAGCAGTTCTTC. Translating gives CSVFRQGRTNEQFF.

This clonotype has at least ten counts. The chain joins TRBV4-3 to TRBJ2-1; 9 positions match TRBD2. V lost 2 bases to trimming and J lost 2 bases; unmatched junction nucleotides: 4. CDR3 size: 16 residues. Germline CDR1 and CDR2: LGHNA and YSLEER. The CDR3 DNA reads as TGCGCCAGCAGCCAATCGCCTAGCGGGACCTACAATGAGCAGTTCTTC. Protein product: CASSQSPSGTYNEQFF.

This clonotype is termed medium-sized. The J gene is TRBJ2-3, the V gene TRBV27, with 8 bases fitting TRBD1. The V gene's germline CDR1 is MNHEY and CDR2 SMNVEV (reference sequence). V gave up 6 bases and J gave up 1 base; unmatched junction bases: 9. CDR3 length: 16 residues. The CDR3 loop is CASSLEGQVRTDTQYF. The CDR3, as DNA: TGTGCCAGCAGCTTAGAGGGACAGGTCCGCACAGATACGCAGTATTTT.

This clonotype was seen many times. CDR3 amino acids: CASSLSGTGQETQYF. The CDR3, as DNA: TGTGCCAGCAGCTTGTCCGGGACAGGGCAAGAGACCCAGTACTTC. The gene calls are TRBV7-2 and TRBJ2-5, with 9 nucleotides matching TRBD1. The CDR3 is 15 amino acids. J gave up 2 bases and V 3 bases, and 4 bases lay outside the gene matches. Germline CDR1 and CDR2: SGHTA and FQGNSA.

In its sample, this clonotype was seen many times. The CDR3, as DNA: TGCAGCGCCGTCAAGACAGGGAGTGATGGCTACACCTTC. This encodes CSAVKTGSDGYTF. The rearrangement joins TRBV29-1 to TRBJ1-2, with 7 bases matching TRBD1. The CDR3 extends over 13 amino acids. Trimming cost V 7 bases and J 6 bases; bases outside gene matches: 11. CDR1 and CDR2 (germline): SQVTM, ANQGSEA.

This clonotype showed up many times. The chain links TRBV15 to TRBJ2-1; 8 bases align to TRBD2. Germline loops: CDR1 LNHNV, CDR2 YYDKDF (reference sequence). The CDR3 totals 15 residues. V gave up 0 bases and J gave up 4 bases; unmatched junction bases: 2. In nucleotides, the CDR3 is TGTGCCACCAGCAGAGAGCGGGGGGAGTACAATGAGCAGTTCTTC. It encodes CATSRERGEYNEQFF.

In its sample, this clonotype was seen many times. The chain carries TRBV18 and TRBJ2-6; 9 bases fit TRBD1. J gave up 0 bases and V 4 bases, and 7 bases lay outside the gene matches. Germline V CDR1 and CDR2: KGHSH, LQKENI. This CDR3 has 18 residues. The DNA of the CDR3 is TGTGCCAGCTCACGCTCCGGGACAGGGAGCTCTGGGGCCAACGTCCTGACTTTC. This encodes CASSRSGTGSSGANVLTF.

There are many counts of this clonotype. The chain employs TRBV3-1 and TRBJ2-1; 13 positions agree with TRBD2. The CDR3 is 18 amino acids. Germline CDR1 and CDR2: LGHDT and YNNKEL (reference sequence). J was trimmed by 4 bases and V by 1 base; bases with no gene match: 7. DNA of the CDR3: TGTGCCAGCAGCCAAGTAAGGCAGACTAGCGGGAGGTACAATGAGCAGTTCTTC. Translated, it gives CASSQVRQTSGRYNEQFF.

This clonotype has a count of ten or more. V usage is TRBV9 and J usage is TRBJ1-3; 8 nucleotides align to TRBD1. The CDR3 has 15 residues. V was clipped by 4 bases and J by 4 bases; unmatched bases: 7. Germline CDR1 and CDR2: SGDLS and YYNGEE. The CDR3 sequence: CASSFQGARGNTIYF. Here the CDR3 DNA reads TGTGCCAGCAGCTTTCAGGGGGCGCGAGGAAACACCATATATTTT.

This clonotype was seen ten or more times. V is TRBV18 and J is TRBJ1-2, with 9 bases matching TRBD1. After removal of 4 bases from V and 7 bases from J, the junction contained 10 bases not matched to a gene. Germline V gene lookup returns CDR1 KGHSH and CDR2 LQKENI. This CDR3 has 15 amino acids. Written as DNA, the CDR3 is TGTGCCAGCTCACTAACGACCGGGACAGGGTTTGGCTACACCTTC. It codes for CASSLTTGTGFGYTF. Together with reference TRBV18 and TRBJ1-2, the CDR3 gives the full variable domain: NAGVMQNPRHLVRRRGQEARLRCSPMKGHSHVYWYRQLPEEGLKFMVYLQKENIIDESGMPKERFSAEFPKEGPSILRIQQVVRGDSAAYFCASSLTTGTGFGYTFGSGTRLTVV.

This clonotype appeared many times. This chain connects TRBV6-1 to TRBJ1-5, with D hard to call. CDR3 size: 16 residues. Per germline, CDR1 MNHNS and CDR2 SASEGT. Deletions cut 2 bases from V and 2 bases from J, with 13 bases between. The CDR3 coding sequence is TGTGCCAGCAGTGAAAGAGAGGGAGAGGGCAATCAGCCCCAGCATTTT. It codes for CASSEREGEGNQPQHF.

About this clonotype itself: A much larger clone differs by one base, so this may be a read error. This chain joins TRBV5-6 and TRBJ1-4; possibly TRBD1 for D (6 bases). Germline V gene data show CDR1 as SGHDT and CDR2 as YYEEEE. CDR3 length equals 15 residues. CDR3 amino acids: CAISENTGFGEKLFF. In DNA form, the CDR3 reads TGTGCCATCAGCGAAAACACAGGGTTTGGTGAAAAACTGTTTTTT.

The table lists this clonotype with many counts. The chain is built from TRBV6-5 and TRBJ1-4; 7 nucleotides align to TRBD1. This CDR3 spans 15 amino acids. CDR1 and CDR2 from the germline V gene are MNHEY and SVGAGI. V gave up 2 bases and J gave up 0 bases; unmatched junction bases: 0. CDR3: CASSYGTATNEKLFF. For the CDR3, the DNA is TGTGCCAGCAGTTACGGGACAGCAACTAATGAAAAACTGTTTTTT.